These T cell receptor beta chains were read from a single sample in a study of PD-1 blockade in classical Hodgkin lymphoma. Sequencing used immunoSEQ multiplex PCR; TCRdb keeps in-frame clones, though not all of them. The sample has about 110,000 clones, roughly nine tenths seen once. The specimen was peripheral blood mononuclear cells (PBMCs), collected before the fourth cycle of nivolumab. Receptors originate from a human donor with classical Hodgkin lymphoma. Both conserved end residues are part of each CDR3. A D gene is named only where the DNA matches it firmly. Some rows mark clone size as missing; the rest say once, few, many or name a class of expanded clone.

d_gene,j_gene,abundance,v_gene,CDR3nt,CDR3aa
TRBD1,TRBJ1-2,-,TRBV7-9,TGTGCCAGCAGCCCCCGAGGACAGGCTAACTATGGCTACACCTTC,CASSPRGQANYGYTF
-,TRBJ2-5,-,TRBV7-2,TGTGCCAGTTCCGAGGGACAACTGGAGACCCAGTACTTC,CASSEGQLETQYF
-,TRBJ1-3,once,TRBV28,TGTGCCAGCAGTCGGTCTGGAAACACCATATATTTT,CASSRSGNTIYF
-,TRBJ2-7,-,TRBV18,TGTGCCAGCTCACCGAACAGGCTCAGCTCCTACGAGCAGTACTTC,CASSPNRLSSYEQYF
-,TRBJ1-1,-,TRBV19,TGTGCCAGTAGTATAGTCTCAGGGATGAACACTGAAGCTTTCTTT,CASSIVSGMNTEAFF
-,TRBJ1-4,few,TRBV27,TGTGCCAGCAGCATCGGGACGGCGGGTGAAAAACTGTTTTTT,CASSIGTAGEKLFF
-,TRBJ2-7,few,TRBV6-1,TGTGCCAGCAGTGCCAGGGGAGGGGTCGGCTACGAGCAGTACTTC,CASSARGGVGYEQYF
TRBD1,TRBJ1-5,-,TRBV15,TGTGCCACCAGCAGGGGTCTACAGGGGAACAATCAGCCCCAGCATTTT,CATSRGLQGNNQPQHF
-,TRBJ1-5,-,TRBV6-5,TGTGCCAGCAGCCAGGTGAAGAATCAGCCCCAGCATTTT,CASSQVKNQPQHF
TRBD2,TRBJ2-1,once,TRBV15,TGTGCCACCAGCGGGGGGGGCTTAGCGGGAGTGATAGGTGAACAGTTCTTC,CATSGGGLAGVIGEQFF
-,TRBJ1-2,once,TRBV5-5,TGTGCCAGCAGCTTGGGGGCCAGGGCTAACTATGGCTACACCTTC,CASSLGARANYGYTF
-,TRBJ1-1,-,TRBV9,TGTGCCAGCAGCGTACCGATTATGAACACTGAAGCTTTCTTT,CASSVPIMNTEAFF
TRBD1,TRBJ1-1,-,TRBV7-9,TGTGCCAGCAGCCCCGGACAGGGGGATTGGGGATCTTCTGAAGCTTTCTTT,CASSPGQGDWGSSEAFF